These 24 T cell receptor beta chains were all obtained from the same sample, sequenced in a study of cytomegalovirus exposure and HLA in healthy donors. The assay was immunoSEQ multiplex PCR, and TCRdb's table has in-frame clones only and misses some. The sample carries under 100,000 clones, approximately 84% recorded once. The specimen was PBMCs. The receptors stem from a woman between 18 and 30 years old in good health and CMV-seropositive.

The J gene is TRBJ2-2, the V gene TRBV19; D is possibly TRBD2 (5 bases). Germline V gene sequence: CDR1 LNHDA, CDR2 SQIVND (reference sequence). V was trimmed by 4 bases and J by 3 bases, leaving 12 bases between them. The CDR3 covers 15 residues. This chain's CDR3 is CASSTGDGHTGELFF. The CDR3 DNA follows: TGTGCCAGTAGTACCGGGGATGGACACACCGGGGAGCTGTTTTTT.

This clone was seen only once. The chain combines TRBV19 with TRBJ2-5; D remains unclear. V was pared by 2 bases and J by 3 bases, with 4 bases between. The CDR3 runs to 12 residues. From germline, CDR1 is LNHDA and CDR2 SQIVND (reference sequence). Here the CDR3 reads CASSIREETQYF. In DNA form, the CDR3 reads TGTGCCAGTAGTATACGAGAAGAGACCCAGTACTTC.

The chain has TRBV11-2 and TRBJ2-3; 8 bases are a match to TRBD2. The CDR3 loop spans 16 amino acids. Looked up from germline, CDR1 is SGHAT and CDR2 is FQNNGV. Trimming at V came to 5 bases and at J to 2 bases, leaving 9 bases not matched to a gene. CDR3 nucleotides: TGTGCCAGCAGCGCCCATCGGGGGGGATACACAGATACGCAGTATTTT. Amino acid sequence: CASSAHRGGYTDTQYF.

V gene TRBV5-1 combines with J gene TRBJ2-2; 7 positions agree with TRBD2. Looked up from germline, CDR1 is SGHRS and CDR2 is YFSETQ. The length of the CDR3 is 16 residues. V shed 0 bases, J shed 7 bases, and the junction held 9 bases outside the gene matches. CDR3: CASSLEASGALGELFF. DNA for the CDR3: TGCGCCAGCAGCTTGGAGGCTAGCGGTGCCCTCGGGGAGCTGTTTTTT.

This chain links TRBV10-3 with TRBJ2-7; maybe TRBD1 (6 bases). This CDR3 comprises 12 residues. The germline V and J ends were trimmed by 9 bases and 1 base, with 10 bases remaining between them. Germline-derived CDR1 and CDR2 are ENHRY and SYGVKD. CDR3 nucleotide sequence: TGTGCCATTAGGACAGCTTCCTACGAGCAGTACTTC. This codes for CAIRTASYEQYF.

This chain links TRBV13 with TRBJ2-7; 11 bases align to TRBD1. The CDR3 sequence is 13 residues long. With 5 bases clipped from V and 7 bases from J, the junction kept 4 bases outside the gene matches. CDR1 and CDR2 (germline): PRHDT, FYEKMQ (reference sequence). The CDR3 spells CASSAGTGGEQYF. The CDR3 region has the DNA TGTGCCAGCAGCGCCGGGACAGGGGGAGAGCAGTACTTC.

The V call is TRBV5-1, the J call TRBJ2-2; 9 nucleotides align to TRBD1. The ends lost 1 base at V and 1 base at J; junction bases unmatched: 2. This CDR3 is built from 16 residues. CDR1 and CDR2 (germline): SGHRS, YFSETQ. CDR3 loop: CASSLRQGGNTGELFF. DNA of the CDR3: TGCGCCAGCAGCTTGCGACAGGGGGGGAACACCGGGGAGCTGTTTTTT.

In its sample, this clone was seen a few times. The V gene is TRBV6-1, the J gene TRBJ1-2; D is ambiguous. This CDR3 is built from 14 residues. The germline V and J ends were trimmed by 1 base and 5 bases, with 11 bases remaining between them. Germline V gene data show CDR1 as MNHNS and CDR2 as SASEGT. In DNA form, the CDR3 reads TGTGCCAGCAGTGAAGAAGCGCAGATATATGGCTACACCTTC. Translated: CASSEEAQIYGYTF.

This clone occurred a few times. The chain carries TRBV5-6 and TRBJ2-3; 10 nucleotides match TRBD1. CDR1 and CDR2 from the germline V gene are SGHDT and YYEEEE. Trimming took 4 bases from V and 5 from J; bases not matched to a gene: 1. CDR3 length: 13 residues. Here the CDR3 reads CASSRTGGDTQYF. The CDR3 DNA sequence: TGTGCCAGCAGCAGGACAGGGGGAGATACGCAGTATTTT.

The CDR3 DNA follows: TGTGCCAGCAGCTTAGTCAGCTTAAGGGAGGGGCCCACCTCCTACGAGCAGTACTTC. Its protein is CASSLVSLREGPTSYEQYF. V and J are TRBV7-9 and TRBJ2-7; 7 nucleotides agree with TRBD2. Per germline, CDR1 SEHNR and CDR2 FQNEAQ (reference sequence). The CDR3 covers 19 residues. V lost 1 base, J lost 0 bases, and 15 bases stayed unmatched.

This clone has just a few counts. This CDR3 reads CASSPRTLGLSIPPVEQYF. CDR3 coding DNA: TGTGCCAGCAGCCCCCGAACTTTGGGACTATCAATCCCCCCTGTCGAGCAGTACTTC. The chain couples TRBV13 to TRBJ2-7; TRBD2 aligns across 7 bases. Germline V gene lookup returns CDR1 PRHDT and CDR2 FYEKMQ (reference sequence). J gave up 6 bases and V 5 bases, and 25 bases lay outside the gene matches. The CDR3 length is 19 residues.

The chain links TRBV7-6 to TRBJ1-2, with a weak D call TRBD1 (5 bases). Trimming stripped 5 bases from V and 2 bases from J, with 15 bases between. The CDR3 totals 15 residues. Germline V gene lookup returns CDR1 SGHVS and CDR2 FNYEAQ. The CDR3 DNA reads TGTGCCAGCAGCCCAGGGCCCAGGAGAAACTATGGCTACACCTTC. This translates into CASSPGPRRNYGYTF. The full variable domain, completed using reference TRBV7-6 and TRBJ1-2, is GAGVSQSPRYKVTKRGQDVALRCDPISGHVSLYWYRQALGQGPEFLTYFNYEAQQDKSGLPNDRFSAERPEGSISTLTIQRTEQRDSAMYRCASSPGPRRNYGYTFGSGTRLTVV.

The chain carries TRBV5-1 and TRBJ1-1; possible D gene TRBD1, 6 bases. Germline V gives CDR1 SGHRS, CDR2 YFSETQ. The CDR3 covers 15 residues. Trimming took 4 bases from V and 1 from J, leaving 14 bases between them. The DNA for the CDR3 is TGCGCCAGCAGCGGTACAGGGATTGGGAACACTGAAGCTTTCTTT. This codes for CASSGTGIGNTEAFF.

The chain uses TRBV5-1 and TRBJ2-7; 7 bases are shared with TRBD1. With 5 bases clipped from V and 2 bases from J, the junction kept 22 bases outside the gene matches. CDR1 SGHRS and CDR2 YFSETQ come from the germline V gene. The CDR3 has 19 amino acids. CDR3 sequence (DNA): TGCGCCAGCAGTCGCGAGGCAGGGGGAGAGAGGATCAGTGCCTACGAGCAGTACTTC. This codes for CASSREAGGERISAYEQYF.

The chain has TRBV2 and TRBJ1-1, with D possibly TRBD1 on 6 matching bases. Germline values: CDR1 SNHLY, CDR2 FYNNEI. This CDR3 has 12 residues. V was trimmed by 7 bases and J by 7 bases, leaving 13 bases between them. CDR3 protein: CASNIDRSEAFF. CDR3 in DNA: TGTGCCAGCAACATAGACAGGAGTGAAGCTTTCTTT.

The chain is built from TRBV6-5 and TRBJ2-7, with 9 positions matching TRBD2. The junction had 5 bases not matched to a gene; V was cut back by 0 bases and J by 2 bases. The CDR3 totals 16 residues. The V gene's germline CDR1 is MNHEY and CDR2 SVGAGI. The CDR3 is CASSYSELAGAYEQYF. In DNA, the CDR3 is TGTGCCAGCAGTTACTCGGAGTTAGCGGGGGCCTACGAGCAGTACTTC.

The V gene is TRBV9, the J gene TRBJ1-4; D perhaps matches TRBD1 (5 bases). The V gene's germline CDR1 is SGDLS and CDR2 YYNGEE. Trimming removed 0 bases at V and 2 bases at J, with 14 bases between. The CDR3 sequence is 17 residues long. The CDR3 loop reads CASSVGQTFGTNEKLFF. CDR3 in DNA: TGTGCCAGCAGCGTAGGACAGACTTTCGGCACTAATGAAAAACTGTTTTTT.

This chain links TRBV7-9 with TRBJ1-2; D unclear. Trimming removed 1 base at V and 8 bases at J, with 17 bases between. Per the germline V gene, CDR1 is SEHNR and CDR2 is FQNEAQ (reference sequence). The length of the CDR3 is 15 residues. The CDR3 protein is CASSLEGPGLDGYTF. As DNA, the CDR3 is TGTGCCAGCAGCTTAGAGGGTCCGGGATTAGACGGCTACACCTTC.

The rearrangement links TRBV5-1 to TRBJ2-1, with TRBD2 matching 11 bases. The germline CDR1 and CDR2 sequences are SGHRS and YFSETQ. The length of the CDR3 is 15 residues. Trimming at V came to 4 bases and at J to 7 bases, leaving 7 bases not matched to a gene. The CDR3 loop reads CASSISGGAQNEQFF. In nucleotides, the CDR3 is TGCGCCAGCAGCATTAGCGGGGGGGCCCAGAATGAGCAGTTCTTC.

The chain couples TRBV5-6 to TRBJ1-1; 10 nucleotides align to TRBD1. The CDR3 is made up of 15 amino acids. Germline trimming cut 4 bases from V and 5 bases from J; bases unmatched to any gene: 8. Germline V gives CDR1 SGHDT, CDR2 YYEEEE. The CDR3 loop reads CASSAQGQGRTEAFF. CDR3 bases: TGTGCCAGCAGCGCCCAGGGACAGGGGAGGACTGAAGCTTTCTTT.

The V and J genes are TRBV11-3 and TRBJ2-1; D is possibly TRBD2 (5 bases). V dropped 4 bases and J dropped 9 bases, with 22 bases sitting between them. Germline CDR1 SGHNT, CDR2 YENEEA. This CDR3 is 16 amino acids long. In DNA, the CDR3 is TGTGCCAGCAGCTCGACCGGGATCCTAGAGGCGACTGAGCAGTTCTTC. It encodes CASSSTGILEATEQFF.

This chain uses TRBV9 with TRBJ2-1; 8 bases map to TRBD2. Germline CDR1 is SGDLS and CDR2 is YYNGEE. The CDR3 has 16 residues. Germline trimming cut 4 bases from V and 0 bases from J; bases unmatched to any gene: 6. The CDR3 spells CASSPPGGGSYNEQFF. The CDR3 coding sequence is TGTGCCAGCAGCCCCCCCGGGGGGGGCTCCTACAATGAGCAGTTCTTC.

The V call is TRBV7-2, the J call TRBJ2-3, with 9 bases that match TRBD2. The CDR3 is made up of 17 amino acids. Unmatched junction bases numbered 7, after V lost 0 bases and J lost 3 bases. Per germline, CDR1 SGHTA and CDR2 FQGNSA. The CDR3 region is CASSLAIGRGGTDTQYF. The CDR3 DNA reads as TGTGCCAGCAGCTTAGCGATCGGGCGGGGGGGGACAGATACGCAGTATTTT.

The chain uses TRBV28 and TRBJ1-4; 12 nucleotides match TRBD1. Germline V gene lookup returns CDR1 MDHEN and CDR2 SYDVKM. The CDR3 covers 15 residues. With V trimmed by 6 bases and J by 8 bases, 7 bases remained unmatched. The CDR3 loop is CASSTPGQGAEKLFF. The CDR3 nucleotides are TGTGCCAGCAGCACCCCGGGACAGGGGGCGGAAAAACTGTTTTTT.